These 25 T cell receptor beta chains originate from one sample sequenced in a study of OX40 agonist ivuxolimab in advanced cancers. The library came from the immunoSEQ multiplex PCR assay. TCRdb provides this immuneACCESS table in a form limited to in-frame rearrangements. Some clones are lacking; in checked studies, under half of them reflect an unresolved V gene, and why the rest are absent is not known. The sample data list over 65,000 clones, and 65% to 90% of these were observed just once. Jointly, the top ten make up 2% of the sample. The sample in question was CD4+ or CD8+ T cells sorted from blood, obtained in a trial of the OX40 agonist ivuxolimab. The receptor set was obtained from an adult with an advanced solid tumor such as melanoma, head and neck, liver or kidney cancer.

This chain uses TRBV4-1 with TRBJ2-5; D gene ambiguous. Per germline, CDR1 MGHRA and CDR2 YSYEKL. V was shortened by 2 bases and J by 5 bases, with 9 bases between the two germline ends. There are 13 residues in the CDR3. As DNA, the CDR3 is TGCGCCAGCAGCCAACAAGGGCGTGAGACCCAGTACTTC. Protein product: CASSQQGRETQYF.

The chain is built from TRBV11-2 and TRBJ2-5; no reliable D call. Germline assignment: CDR1 SGHAT and CDR2 FQNNGV. The CDR3 covers 13 residues. Trimming removed 2 bases at V and 2 bases at J, with 6 bases between. The CDR3 nucleotides are TGTGCCAGCAGCTTACAAGGGCAAGAGACCCAGTACTTC. Amino acids: CASSLQGQETQYF.

This clone showed up just a few times. CDR3 in amino acids: CASGPRGFSNQPQHF. DNA for the CDR3: TGTGCCAGTGGACCGAGGGGATTCAGCAATCAGCCCCAGCATTTT. The chain links TRBV19 to TRBJ1-5, with D possibly matching TRBD1 (5 bases). The germline V gene encodes CDR1 LNHDA and CDR2 SQIVND (reference sequence). This CDR3 spans 15 amino acids. V was cut by 8 bases and J by 1 base, with 15 bases left in between.

This clone showed up just a few times. The chain couples TRBV5-1 to TRBJ1-1, with no clear D. CDR1 SGHRS and CDR2 YFSETQ come from the germline V gene. Trimming stripped 4 bases from V and 1 base from J, with 14 bases between. The CDR3 has 15 residues. CDR3: CASSENSAGNTEAFF. The CDR3 nucleotides are TGCGCCAGCAGCGAAAACAGCGCGGGGAACACTGAAGCTTTCTTT.

This chain joins TRBV10-3 and TRBJ2-7; 9 bases align to TRBD1. This CDR3 is 16 amino acids long. Unmatched junction bases numbered 11, after V lost 3 bases and J lost 5 bases. CDR1 is ENHRY and CDR2 is SYGVKD in the germline V gene. The CDR3 here is CAISDNRGRLVHEQYF. The CDR3 coding sequence is TGTGCCATCAGTGACAACAGGGGGCGACTTGTCCACGAGCAGTACTTC.

The chain links TRBV11-2 to TRBJ1-4; no definite D call. The CDR3 runs 13 residues. Trimming took off 0 bases at V and 10 bases at J, with 9 bases between the two ends. CDR1 is SGHAT and CDR2 is FQNNGV in the germline V gene. The CDR3, as DNA: TGTGCCAGCAGCTTAGATCGGGTCGGAAAACTGTTTTTT. It yields the protein CASSLDRVGKLFF. The full variable domain, rest sourced from reference TRBV11-2 and TRBJ1-4, is EAGVAQSPRYKIIEKRQSVAFWCNPISGHATLYWYQQILGQGPKLLIQFQNNGVVDDSQLPKDRFSAERLKGVDSTLKIQPAKLEDSAVYLCASSLDRVGKLFFGSGTQLSVL.

The chain carries TRBV15 and TRBJ2-7; 7 nucleotides agree with TRBD1. The CDR3 is 14 residues long. V lost 5 bases to trimming and J lost 5 bases; unmatched junction nucleotides: 9. CDR1 is LNHNV and CDR2 is YYDKDF in the germline V gene (reference sequence). The CDR3: CATSEQGRDDEQYF. As DNA, the CDR3 is TGTGCCACCAGCGAACAGGGGCGAGACGACGAGCAGTACTTC.

The rearrangement joins TRBV2 to TRBJ1-4; 7 bases are a match to TRBD1. Germline V gene data show CDR1 as SNHLY and CDR2 as FYNNEI. Trimming took 6 bases from V and 1 from J; bases not matched to a gene: 5. CDR3 length: 15 amino acids. The DNA for the CDR3 is TGTGCCAGCAGGGCCACAGGGGTAACTAATGAAAAACTGTTTTTT. Its translation: CASRATGVTNEKLFF.

J is TRBJ1-6 and V is TRBV19; D gene ambiguous. The CDR3 is made up of 12 amino acids. Germline assignment: CDR1 LNHDA and CDR2 SQIVND (reference sequence). V was pared by 3 bases and J by 6 bases, with 3 bases between. CDR3 DNA sequence: TGTGCCAGTAGTATCAGTAATTCACCCCTCCACTTT. This codes for CASSISNSPLHF.

The gene calls are TRBV4-3 and TRBJ1-4, with D perhaps TRBD1 (6 bases). V was clipped by 4 bases and J by 5 bases, with 11 bases between them. Germline-derived CDR1 and CDR2 are LGHNA and YSLEER. This CDR3 has 14 residues. CDR3 DNA: TGCGCCAGCAGCCCCGGGACACAAAATGAAAAACTGTTTTTT. Translating gives CASSPGTQNEKLFF.

This clone came up once. The chain couples TRBV7-2 to TRBJ1-1; the D is unclear. The CDR3 has 18 residues. Germline-derived CDR1 and CDR2 are SGHTA and FQGNSA. V was clipped by 1 base and J by 1 base, with 19 bases between them. The CDR3 DNA follows: TGTGCCAGCAGCTTAGAAGGACTCCTCAGGAGGAGGAACACTGAAGCTTTCTTT. Encoded protein: CASSLEGLLRRRNTEAFF.

The chain is built from TRBV5-1 and TRBJ2-1; D not resolved. CDR3 length equals 12 residues. From germline, CDR1 is SGHRS and CDR2 YFSETQ. V lost 1 base and J lost 6, with 5 bases in between. The CDR3 here is CASSLNGNEQFF. The DNA of the CDR3 is TGCGCCAGCAGCTTGAATGGCAATGAGCAGTTCTTC.

V and J are TRBV5-6 and TRBJ2-7; the D is unclear. The CDR3 is 13 residues long. Trimming removed 6 bases from V and 1 base from J, with 11 bases in between. CDR1 and CDR2 (germline): SGHDT, YYEEEE. CDR3 amino acids: CASNPIRSYEQYF. The CDR3, as DNA: TGTGCCAGCAACCCAATCCGATCCTACGAGCAGTACTTC. The full variable domain, rest sourced from reference TRBV5-6 and TRBJ2-7, is DAGVTQSPTHLIKTRGQQVTLRCSPKSGHDTVSWYQQALGQGPQFIFQYYEEEERQRGNFPDRFSGHQFPNYSSELNVNALLLGDSALYLCASNPIRSYEQYFGPGTRLTVT.

The chain carries TRBV19 and TRBJ1-6; D is uncertain. The CDR3 length is 18 residues. Germline V gene sequence: CDR1 LNHDA, CDR2 SQIVND (reference sequence). Deletions cut 7 bases from V and 0 bases from J, with 19 bases between. The DNA for the CDR3 is TGTGCCAGTACCATTGCCCAGCCGGGGAGCTCCTATAATTCACCCCTCCACTTT. Translation: CASTIAQPGSSYNSPLHF.

J is TRBJ1-6 and V is TRBV30, with D maybe TRBD1 (5 bases). The CDR3 is 20 residues long. CDR1 and CDR2 from the germline V gene are GTSNPN and SVGIG (reference sequence). Trimming cost V 7 bases and J 13 bases, with 41 bases left between them. For the CDR3, the DNA is TGTGCCTCGTATGGGGGGGTTGCCAATCCCATTGCCCCAATAATTCACCCCCTCCACTTT. The encoded protein is CASYGGVANPIAPIIHPLHF. The full variable domain, with the rest looked up from reference TRBV30 and TRBJ1-6, is SQTIHQWPATLVQPVGSPLSLECTVEGTSNPNLYWYRQAAGRGLQLLFYSVGIGQISSEVPQNLSASRPQDRQFILSSKKLLLSDSGFYLCASYGGVANPIAPIIHPLHFGNGTRLTVT.

The chain couples TRBV7-7 to TRBJ2-3, with TRBD2 as a possible D gene (5 bases). The CDR3 is 17 residues long. V lost 5 bases and J 0 bases, leaving 18 bases between the germline ends. Germline assignment: CDR1 SSHAT and CDR2 FNYEAQ (reference sequence). The DNA of the CDR3 is TGTGCCAGCAGCCAACTTCTAGCTCCACTTAGCACAGATACGCAGTATTTT. Protein sequence: CASSQLLAPLSTDTQYF.

J is TRBJ2-7 and V is TRBV6-6; D not resolved. Trimming pared 7 bases from V and 2 bases from J, leaving 12 bases between. The CDR3 contains 13 residues. Per germline, CDR1 MNHNY and CDR2 SVGAGI (reference sequence). The CDR3 DNA follows: TGTGCCAGCATCGGCGGCACCACCTACGAGCAGTACTTC. Residues: CASIGGTTYEQYF.

The DNA for the CDR3 is TGTGCCAGCAGTGACGGTTTCTATGGCTACACCTTC. Translating gives CASSDGFYGYTF. The rearrangement uses TRBV25-1 and TRBJ1-2; D is undetermined. CDR1 is MGHDK and CDR2 is SYGVNS in the germline V gene. The CDR3 is made up of 12 amino acids. V lost 3 bases and J 4 bases, leaving 6 bases between the germline ends.

The rearrangement joins TRBV19 to TRBJ2-1; D not resolved. Germline CDR1 reads LNHDA; CDR2 reads SQIVND (reference sequence). The V end was cut by 1 base, the J end by 6 bases, with 7 bases between. The CDR3 is 13 amino acids. CDR3 nucleotides: TGTGCCAGTAGTATAGGGCGGCCCAATGAGCAGTTCTTC. Protein product: CASSIGRPNEQFF. The full variable domain, completed using reference TRBV19 and TRBJ2-1, is DGGITQSPKYLFRKEGQNVTLSCEQNLNHDAMYWYRQDPGQGLRLIYYSQIVNDFQKGDIAEGYSVSREKKESFPLTVTSAQKNPTAFYLCASSIGRPNEQFFGPGTRLTVL.

The chain joins TRBV30 to TRBJ1-3, with D perhaps TRBD1 (6 bases). Germline V gives CDR1 GTSNPN, CDR2 SVGIG (reference sequence). The CDR3 extends over 15 amino acids. Trimming shortened V by 3 bases and J by 4 bases, and 16 bases separated the two germline ends. The CDR3 sequence is CAWSLKGEWGNTIYF. CDR3 nucleotide sequence: TGTGCCTGGAGCCTGAAGGGGGAATGGGGAAACACCATATATTTT.

This sequence joins TRBV5-1 and TRBJ1-4; no clear D gene. The V gene's germline CDR1 is SGHRS and CDR2 YFSETQ. The CDR3 sequence is 15 residues long. V gave up 4 bases and J gave up 1 base, with 11 bases separating them. The CDR3 DNA sequence: TGCGCCAGCAGCCCCTTCGAGTTAACTAATGAAAAACTGTTTTTT. Residues: CASSPFELTNEKLFF.

This clone was seen a handful of times. The chain is built from TRBV11-3 and TRBJ2-3, with D perhaps matching TRBD2 (5 bases). This CDR3 is 13 amino acids long. The V gene lost 6 bases and the J gene lost 6 bases, with 13 bases spanning the gap. CDR1 is SGHNT, CDR2 YENEEA, per germline. As DNA, the CDR3 is TGTGCCAGCAGGGGTACGGGGTCCGATACGCAGTATTTT. It codes for CASRGTGSDTQYF.

This rearrangement joins TRBV5-1 to TRBJ2-6; D is uncertain. The CDR3 is 15 residues long. The V and J ends lost 0 bases and 0 bases respectively, with 4 bases between them. CDR1 is SGHRS and CDR2 is YFSETQ in the germline V gene. CDR3 DNA: TGCGCCAGCAGCTTGGGCCGCTCTGGGGCCAACGTCCTGACTTTC. Residues: CASSLGRSGANVLTF.

V and J are TRBV2 and TRBJ1-2; D is undetermined. Between the trimmed V and J ends, which lost 7 bases and 4 bases, there was a span of 16 bases. Germline loops: CDR1 SNHLY, CDR2 FYNNEI. CDR3 length: 14 residues. The CDR3 region is CASIPDGQTYGYTF. The DNA of the CDR3 is TGTGCCAGCATTCCGGATGGGCAAACCTATGGCTACACCTTC.

With regard to this clone: Other nucleotide sequences from this sample produce the same CDR3. This chain links TRBV7-2 with TRBJ2-1; D gene unclear. V dropped 6 bases and J dropped 0 bases, with 6 bases sitting between them. The CDR3 loop spans 13 amino acids. Per the germline V gene, CDR1 is SGHTA and CDR2 is FQGNSA. CDR3 sequence: CASSLSSYNEQFF. For the CDR3, the DNA is TGTGCCAGCAGTCTGAGCTCCTACAATGAGCAGTTCTTC.